The entry below gives a single T cell receptor (beta chain) sequence along with its context. Its antigen target is currently unknown. Per-base quality was not reported, and no clone a single base away is much larger than it. Every donor was a healthy Caucasian. Three pairs of female monozygotic twins, all aged roughly 18 to 29 years, were included in the twin cohort. RNA for TCR libraries was isolated from peripheral blood mononuclear cells. The data are from a study of identical twins (dated by TCRdb to 2016 to 2017). About the full investigation: To test whether fetal clonotypes persist, the study used deep sequencing on TCR alpha and beta repertoires from monozygotic twins, unrelated adults of various ages, and cord blood. Replicate twin experiments were performed at different times using different library preparation protocols to rule out contamination.

Deletion took 1 base off V and 5 bases off J, with a span of 14 bases between the germline ends. CDR1 and CDR2, per the germline V gene, are KGHDR and SFDVKD. The CDR3 starts with the cysteine, ends with the phenylalanine, and has 16 residues. Of all the DNA, just the CDR3 is kept, 48 bases in frame from base 1. Library construction relied on 5' RACE. The sequencer listed for this sample is Illumina HiSeq 2000. A universal primer binding site was added through template switching, and the final cDNA carried a unique molecular identifier so that TCR cDNA molecules could be counted accurately. Specific primers in the conserved constant-segment region were used to synthesize first-strand cDNA for the TCR alpha and beta chains. To control for contamination, each cDNA library was double barcoded with a SMART-Mk sample barcode plus Illumina barcodes. Two successive PCR steps introduced TruSeq adapter sequences along with Illumina sample barcodes. TCR alpha and beta cDNA libraries were sequenced on the Illumina HiSeq platform with custom primers. In the source study's methods: Unique molecular identifiers were extracted from raw reads with MiGEC, and CDR3 positions were determined with MiXCR. For each individual, recombination models were inferred using an EM algorithm with the repgenHMM and IGoR tools. The analysis of shared clonotypes was done with the tcR package in R, with sharing normalized by the product of cloneset sizes. To study raw recombination without the effects of thymic and clonal selection, out-of-frame nonproductive sequences were analyzed. In TCRdb, the public reads were trimmed at Q25 with fastp and aligned with MiXCR, with productive beta chains retained. Merged by CDR3 protein, the rows form single entries marked with the most common genes and DNA. TCRdb, rather than the study authors, made the V and J calls. This sample is represented by approximately 590,000 distinct CDR3 sequences; over 8.5% of them were singletons. The top ten clonotypes cover approximately 3% of the sample.

Paper-wide results and their limitations: Compared with coincidental sharing between unrelated individuals, out-of-frame TCR alpha sequences shared between twins showed an excess of sequences with low generation probability. Fewer insertions were carried by abundant cord blood beta clonotypes; a weaker similar trend was observed in young adult naive repertoires, while no such trend was observed in memory repertoires. In monozygotic twins, out-of-frame TCR alpha sharing was systematically underestimated by recombination models, although the models agreed with sharing between unrelated individuals. Because the same donors could not be followed over many years, the conclusions relied on cross-sectional statistical analysis. A weaker excess of twin sharing was found in beta out-of-frame sequences because the signal-to-noise ratio was lowered by fewer shared sequences. Invariant T cells such as MAIT and iNKT could partly confound zero-insertion analyses, although diverse VJ usage argued against such confounding for most clonotypes.

The same sample was also studied in work on yellow fever vaccine responses in identical twins. As the second publication notes: The T cell response to vaccination in identical twins was reported by the authors to appear partly convergent and partly personalized. In the study, vaccine-responding T cell clones were precisely tracked in identical twins.

The chain couples TRBV24-1 to TRBJ2-1, with the D segment identity uncertain. The specimen sequenced was PBMCs. The clonotype was recovered from a woman aged 18-29 years in good health. The sequenced DNA is TGTGCCACCAGTGATTTTTCCGGACCCGGCGACAATGAGCAGTTCTTC. The resulting protein is CATSDFSGPGDNEQFF.